In this sample, the clone carrying this T cell receptor beta chain turned up once. A read error may account for a junction end that differs from germline. The data were obtained in a study of blood T cell repertoires in COVID-19. At the level of the study: Donors in the United States, Italy and Spain gave samples during acute or convalescent COVID-19. PBMCs, B-cell-depleted T cells, or T cells were the source of the cDNA or gDNA that made up the material.

The V gene's germline CDR1 is SEHNR and CDR2 FQNEAQ (reference sequence). CDR3 length equals 13 residues. As processed by the authors: Estimation of nucleated cell counts was performed using reference gene primer amplification. Here immunoSEQ multiplex PCR was the method, and the copy in TCRdb shows in-frame clones only, minus some. V and J calls and clone size come straight from that table; D and trimming were deduced from the DNA. The sample lists 110,000 to 150,000 clones, around 83% occurring once. This rearrangement joins TRBV7-9 to TRBJ2-5; tentative D call: TRBD1 (6 bases). The sequencing input was peripheral blood. The TCR originated in a woman in her fifties or sixties with acute or convalescent COVID-19. CDR3 sequence: CASRRDNQETQYF. CDR3 coding DNA: TGTGCCAGCAGACGGGACAACCAGGAGACCCAGTACTTC.